The 24 T cell receptor beta chains listed next were all sequenced from one sample in a study of radiotherapy plus CTLA-4 blockade in lung cancer. Sequenced by immunoSEQ multiplex PCR; TCRdb stores in-frame clones only, minus some. The data show fewer than 85,000 clones, with approximately 86% seen just once and about 1% held by the top ten. The sequencing used peripheral blood, collected from a patient treated with radiotherapy plus ipilimumab. These receptor sequences come from a human donor with non-small cell lung cancer who had stable disease on radiotherapy plus ipilimumab.

The chain uses TRBV7-9 and TRBJ1-4, with a possible D match to TRBD1 (5 bases). Germline V gene data show CDR1 as SEHNR and CDR2 as FQNEAQ (reference sequence). Trimming removed 1 base from V and 8 bases from J, with 17 bases in between. The CDR3 totals 16 residues. Here the CDR3 DNA reads TGTGCCAGCAGCTTAGTAGGGGACTCCTGGGGAGAAAAACTGTTTTTT. Its translation is CASSLVGDSWGEKLFF.

This chain joins TRBV27 and TRBJ1-1, with D possibly being TRBD1 (5 bases). The germline V gene has CDR1 MNHEY and CDR2 SMNVEV (reference sequence). This CDR3 is 13 amino acids long. V gave up 7 bases and J gave up 3 bases, with 12 bases separating them. The CDR3 nucleotides are TGTGCCAGCACCCGGGACCGCTACACTGAAGCTTTCTTT. Its translation is CASTRDRYTEAFF.

The chain uses TRBV5-1 and TRBJ2-5; 9 nucleotides align to TRBD2. This CDR3 is 15 amino acids long. V gave up 5 bases and J gave up 5 bases; unmatched junction bases: 10. Germline lookup yields CDR1 SGHRS and CDR2 YFSETQ. This CDR3 is CASSLSGGRGETQYF. CDR3 in DNA: TGCGCCAGCAGTTTGAGCGGGGGGCGAGGGGAGACCCAGTACTTC.

This chain joins TRBV29-1 and TRBJ1-1; no clear D gene. Trimming left V 2 bases short and J 4 bases short, with 8 bases between. The CDR3 contains 12 residues. Per germline, CDR1 SQVTM and CDR2 ANQGSEA. In DNA, the CDR3 is TGCAGCGTTGAAATGGACCTCACTGAAGCTTTCTTT. Encoded protein: CSVEMDLTEAFF. Full variable domain (rest looked up from reference TRBV29-1 and TRBJ1-1): SAVISQKPSRDICQRGTSLTIQCQVDSQVTMMFWYRQQPGQSLTLIATANQGSEATYESGFVIDKFPISRPNLTFSTLTVSNMSPEDSSIYLCSVEMDLTEAFFGQGTRLTVV.

This rearrangement joins TRBV9 to TRBJ2-1; D remains unclear. V was clipped by 4 bases and J by 2 bases, with 7 bases between them. The CDR3 has 13 residues. Germline V lookup: CDR1 SGDLS, CDR2 YYNGEE. CDR3 bases: TGTGCCAGCAGCCTATTCGCCTACAATGAGCAGTTCTTC. Protein product: CASSLFAYNEQFF.

This chain joins TRBV2 and TRBJ2-5; a weak D match, TRBD2 (6 bases). Germline V gene sequence: CDR1 SNHLY, CDR2 FYNNEI. The CDR3 extends over 16 amino acids. The V and J ends lost 7 bases and 6 bases respectively, with 24 bases between them. The CDR3 DNA reads TGTGCCAGCAAATCAAAGGAGGGCAGATACTCGAAGACCCAGTACTTC. Its translation: CASKSKEGRYSKTQYF.

This chain connects TRBV30 to TRBJ1-5; 10 bases align to TRBD1. The CDR3 is made up of 14 amino acids. V shed 2 bases, J shed 4 bases, and the junction held 2 bases outside the gene matches. The germline CDR1 and CDR2 sequences are GTSNPN and SVGIG (reference sequence). The CDR3: CAWSRTGGNQPQHF. CDR3 DNA sequence: TGTGCCTGGAGTCGGACAGGGGGGAATCAGCCCCAGCATTTT.

This chain uses TRBV5-1 with TRBJ2-2; D is perhaps TRBD2 (6 bases). V lost 1 base and J lost 2, with 12 bases in between. Germline-derived CDR1 and CDR2 are SGHRS and YFSETQ. The CDR3 is 16 amino acids. The CDR3 loop is CASSLMGGGNTGELFF. CDR3 coding DNA: TGCGCCAGCAGCTTGATGGGGGGTGGAAACACCGGGGAGCTGTTTTTT.

The V and J genes are TRBV10-3 and TRBJ1-5; possible D gene TRBD1, 6 bases. The CDR3 sequence is 13 residues long. CDR1 ENHRY and CDR2 SYGVKD come from the germline V gene. Trimming took 2 bases from V and 7 from J, leaving 9 bases between them. In DNA form, the CDR3 reads TGTGCCATCAGTGAGGCGGGGGGCCAGCCCCAGCATTTT. This encodes CAISEAGGQPQHF.

V usage is TRBV9 and J usage is TRBJ2-1; D is perhaps TRBD2 (5 bases). This CDR3 is built from 15 residues. From germline, CDR1 is SGDLS and CDR2 YYNGEE. V shed 2 bases and J shed 7 bases, with 16 bases lying between them. The chain's CDR3 is CASSVVPRGMNEQFF. The DNA of the CDR3 is TGTGCCAGCAGCGTCGTCCCTCGGGGTATGAATGAGCAGTTCTTC.

This chain joins TRBV7-9 and TRBJ2-5, with D possibly matching TRBD2 (6 bases). The better agreement between TRBJ2-7 and the DNA end casts doubt on the J call. The CDR3 is 14 amino acids. CDR1 and CDR2 (germline): SEHNR, FQNEAQ (reference sequence). In DNA, the CDR3 is TGTGCCAGCAGCTTATCCGGGAGCTCCTACGAGCAGTACTTC. As protein: CASSLSGSSYEQYF.

The genes are TRBV5-4 and TRBJ2-5; no firm D call. Germline CDR1 and CDR2: SGHNT and YYREEE (reference sequence). The length of the CDR3 is 11 residues. Trimming removed 4 bases from V and 2 bases from J, with 3 bases in between. DNA for the CDR3: TGTGCCAGCAGCGCTCAAGAGACCCAGTACTTC. Its protein is CASSAQETQYF.

This chain joins TRBV6-5 and TRBJ1-2, with 7 nucleotides matching TRBD1. The CDR3 covers 14 residues. Germline values: CDR1 MNHEY, CDR2 SVGAGI. V was clipped by 5 bases and J by 4 bases; unmatched bases: 7. The CDR3 sequence is CASSTTGTVYGYTF. The CDR3 region has the DNA TGTGCCAGCAGTACTACCGGGACAGTCTATGGCTACACCTTC.

This clone occurred once. The chain is built from TRBV6-5 and TRBJ1-2; D possibly corresponds to TRBD1 (5 bases). Trimming shortened V by 11 bases and J by 6 bases, and 10 bases separated the two germline ends. This CDR3 comprises 10 residues. Germline V CDR1 and CDR2: MNHEY, SVGAGI. CDR3 sequence reads: CAGEGHGYTF. As DNA, the CDR3 is TGTGCCGGGGAGGGGCATGGCTACACCTTC.

This chain links TRBV7-2 with TRBJ1-1, with TRBD1 matching over 7 bases. This CDR3 has 15 residues. The ends lost 5 bases at V and 3 bases at J; junction bases unmatched: 9. Germline CDR1 is SGHTA and CDR2 is FQGNSA. The CDR3 sequence is CASSPRQGSYTEAFF. In DNA form, the CDR3 reads TGTGCCAGCAGCCCCAGACAGGGCTCCTACACTGAAGCTTTCTTT.

The chain is built from TRBV9 and TRBJ2-1, with 7 nucleotides matching TRBD2. Unmatched junction bases numbered 3, after V lost 0 bases and J lost 0 bases. Looked up from germline, CDR1 is SGDLS and CDR2 is YYNGEE. The CDR3 is 16 amino acids. CDR3 nucleotide sequence: TGTGCCAGCAGCGTAGGGACTAGTGCCTCCTACAATGAGCAGTTCTTC. Its protein product is CASSVGTSASYNEQFF.

J is TRBJ1-5 and V is TRBV7-9; D perhaps matches TRBD1 (5 bases). This CDR3 has 15 residues. Trimming pared 5 bases from V and 7 bases from J, leaving 18 bases between. Germline CDR1 and CDR2: SEHNR and FQNEAQ (reference sequence). The DNA for the CDR3 is TGTGCCAGCAGCCAAGTCACGGGGCACGAACAGCCCCAGCATTTT. Translating it yields CASSQVTGHEQPQHF.

Only a few counts were recorded for this clone. The chain couples TRBV19 to TRBJ1-4, with D possibly matching TRBD1 (6 bases). This CDR3 contains 15 residues. The germline gives CDR1 LNHDA, CDR2 SQIVND (reference sequence). V lost 3 bases to trimming and J lost 8 bases, with 16 bases between them. As DNA, the CDR3 is TGTGCCAGTAGTATCGGCAGGGGCGCAGGGGAAAAACTGTTTTTT. It translates to CASSIGRGAGEKLFF.

This chain links TRBV28 with TRBJ2-7; 8 bases align to TRBD1. The V gene's germline CDR1 is MDHEN and CDR2 SYDVKM. With V trimmed by 7 bases and J by 2 bases, 7 bases remained unmatched. The length of the CDR3 is 14 residues. CDR3 loop: CASTRGQAPYEQYF. The DNA of the CDR3 is TGTGCCAGCACCAGGGGGCAGGCCCCCTACGAGCAGTACTTC.

The chain has TRBV7-3 and TRBJ2-5; the D gene is possibly TRBD2 (5 bases). The assigned J gene may be wrong: the sequence end matches TRBJ2-7 better. From germline, CDR1 is SGHTA and CDR2 FQGTGA. CDR3 length: 13 amino acids. CDR3 sequence reads: CASSLTAGYEQYF. The CDR3 DNA reads TGTGCCAGCAGCTTAACTGCGGGCTACGAGCAGTACTTC.

V is TRBV6-5 and J is TRBJ2-7; 7 bases fit TRBD1. The CDR3 spans 15 residues. Trimming removed 5 bases from V and 0 bases from J; junction bases left unmatched: 7. Germline V gene sequence: CDR1 MNHEY, CDR2 SVGAGI. The CDR3, as DNA: TGTGCCAGCAGTGGCACCGGGACAGCCTCCTACGAGCAGTACTTC. Translation gives CASSGTGTASYEQYF.

The rearrangement links TRBV6-4 to TRBJ2-1; 11 bases align to TRBD2. There are 15 residues in the CDR3. Germline CDR1 and CDR2: MRHNA and SNTAGT. V lost 3 bases to trimming and J lost 10 bases; unmatched junction nucleotides: 8. CDR3 nucleotides: TGTGCCAGCAGTGAACTAGCGGGGGCCCCTTGGGAGCAGTTCTTC. Amino acids: CASSELAGAPWEQFF.

The chain carries TRBV19 and TRBJ1-1, with D unresolved. The length of the CDR3 is 13 residues. Looked up from germline, CDR1 is LNHDA and CDR2 is SQIVND (reference sequence). Deletions cut 6 bases from V and 5 bases from J, with 13 bases between. This CDR3 is CASRNDERTEAFF. The CDR3 coding sequence is TGTGCCAGTAGGAACGACGAACGGACTGAAGCTTTCTTT.

This clone was detected only once. J is TRBJ1-1 and V is TRBV18; no reliable D call. Trimming removed 6 bases from V and 6 bases from J, with 14 bases in between. This CDR3 spans 13 amino acids. The germline V gene encodes CDR1 KGHSH and CDR2 LQKENI. DNA of the CDR3: TGTGCCAGCTCGGACGAAAGGGTCGCTGAAGCTTTCTTT. Translated, it gives CASSDERVAEAFF.